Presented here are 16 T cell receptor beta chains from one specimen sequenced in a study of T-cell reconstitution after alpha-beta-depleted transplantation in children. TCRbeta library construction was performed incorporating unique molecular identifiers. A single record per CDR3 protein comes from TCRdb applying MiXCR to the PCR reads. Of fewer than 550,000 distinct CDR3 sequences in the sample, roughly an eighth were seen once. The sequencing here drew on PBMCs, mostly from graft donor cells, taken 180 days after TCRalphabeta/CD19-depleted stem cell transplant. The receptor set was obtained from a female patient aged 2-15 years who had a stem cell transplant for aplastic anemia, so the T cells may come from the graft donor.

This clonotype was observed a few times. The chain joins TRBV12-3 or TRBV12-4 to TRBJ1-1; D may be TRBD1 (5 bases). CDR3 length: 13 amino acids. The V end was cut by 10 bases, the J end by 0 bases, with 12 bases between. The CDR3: CATQTAVNTEAFF. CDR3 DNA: TGTGCCACCCAGACAGCCGTGAACACTGAAGCTTTCTTT.

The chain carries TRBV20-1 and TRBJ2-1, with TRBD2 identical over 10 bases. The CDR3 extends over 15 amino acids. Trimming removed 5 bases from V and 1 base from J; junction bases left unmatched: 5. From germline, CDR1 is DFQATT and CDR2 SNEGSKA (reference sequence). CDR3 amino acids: CSAPAGGPSYNEQFF. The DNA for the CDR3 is TGCAGTGCTCCAGCGGGGGGGCCGTCCTACAATGAGCAGTTCTTC.

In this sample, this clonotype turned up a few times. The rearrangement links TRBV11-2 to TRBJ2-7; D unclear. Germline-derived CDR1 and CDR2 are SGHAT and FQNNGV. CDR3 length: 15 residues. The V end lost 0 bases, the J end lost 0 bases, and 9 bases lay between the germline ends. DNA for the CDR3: TGTGCCAGCAGCTTAGATCTATGGCGCTCCTACGAGCAGTACTTC. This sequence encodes CASSLDLWRSYEQYF.

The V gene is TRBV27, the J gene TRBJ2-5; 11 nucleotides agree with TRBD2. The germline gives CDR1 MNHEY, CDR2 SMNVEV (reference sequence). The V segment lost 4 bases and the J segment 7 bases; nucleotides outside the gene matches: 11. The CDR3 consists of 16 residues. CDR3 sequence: CASSSIAGGPVVTQYF. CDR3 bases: TGTGCCAGCAGTTCGATAGCGGGAGGGCCGGTAGTGACCCAGTACTTC.

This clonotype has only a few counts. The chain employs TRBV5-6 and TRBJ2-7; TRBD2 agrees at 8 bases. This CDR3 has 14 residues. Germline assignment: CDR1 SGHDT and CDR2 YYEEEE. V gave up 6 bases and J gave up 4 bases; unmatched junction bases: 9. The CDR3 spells CASMVAGTGYEQYF. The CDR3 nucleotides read TGTGCCAGCATGGTAGCGGGAACTGGGTACGAGCAGTACTTC.

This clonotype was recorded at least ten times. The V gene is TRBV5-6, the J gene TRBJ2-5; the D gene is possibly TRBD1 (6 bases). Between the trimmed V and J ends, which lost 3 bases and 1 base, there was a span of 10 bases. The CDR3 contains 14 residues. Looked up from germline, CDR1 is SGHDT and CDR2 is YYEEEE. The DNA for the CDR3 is TGTGCCAGCAGCTCGATACAGGGCCAAGAGACCCAGTACTTC. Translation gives CASSSIQGQETQYF.

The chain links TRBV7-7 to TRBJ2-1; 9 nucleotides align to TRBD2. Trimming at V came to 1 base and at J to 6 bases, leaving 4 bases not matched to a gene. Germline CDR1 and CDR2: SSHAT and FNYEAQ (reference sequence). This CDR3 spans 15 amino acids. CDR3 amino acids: CASSLGTSGPNEQFF. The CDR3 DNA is TGTGCCAGCAGCTTAGGAACTAGCGGGCCCAATGAGCAGTTCTTC.

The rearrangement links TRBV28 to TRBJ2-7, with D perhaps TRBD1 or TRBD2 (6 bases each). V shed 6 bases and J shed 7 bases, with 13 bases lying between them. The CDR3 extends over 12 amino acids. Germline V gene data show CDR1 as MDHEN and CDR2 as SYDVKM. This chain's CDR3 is CASRHRGGEQYF. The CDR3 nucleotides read TGTGCCAGCAGACACAGAGGGGGGGAGCAGTACTTC. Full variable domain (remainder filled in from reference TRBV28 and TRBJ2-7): DVKVTQSSRYLVKRTGEKVFLECVQDMDHENMFWYRQDPGLGLRLIYFSYDVKMKEKGDIPEGYSVSREKKERFSLILESASTNQTSMYLCASRHRGGEQYFGPGTRLTVT.

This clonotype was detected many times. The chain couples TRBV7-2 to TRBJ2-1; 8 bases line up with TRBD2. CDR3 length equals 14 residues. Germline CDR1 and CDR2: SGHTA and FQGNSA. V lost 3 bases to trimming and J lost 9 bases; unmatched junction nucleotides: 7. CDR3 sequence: CASSLGLGKVEQFF. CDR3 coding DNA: TGTGCCAGCAGCTTGGGACTAGGGAAAGTTGAGCAGTTCTTC.

This CDR3 reads CASSIRDTNQPQHF. CDR3 in DNA: TGTGCCAGTAGTATTAGGGACACCAATCAGCCCCAGCATTTT. The gene calls are TRBV19 and TRBJ1-5; D perhaps matches TRBD1 (6 bases). The CDR3 has 14 amino acids. Germline assignment: CDR1 LNHDA and CDR2 SQIVND (reference sequence). Deletions cut 3 bases from V and 3 bases from J, with 9 bases between. The whole variable domain, remainder taken from reference TRBV19 and TRBJ1-5, is DGGITQSPKYLFRKEGQNVTLSCEQNLNHDAMYWYRQDPGQGLRLIYYSQIVNDFQKGDIAEGYSVSREKKESFPLTVTSAQKNPTAFYLCASSIRDTNQPQHFGDGTRLSIL.

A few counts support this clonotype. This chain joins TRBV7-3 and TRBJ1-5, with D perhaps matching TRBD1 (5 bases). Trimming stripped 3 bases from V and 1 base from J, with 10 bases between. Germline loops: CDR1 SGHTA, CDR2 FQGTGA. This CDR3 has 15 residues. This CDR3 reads CASSLGGESNQPQHF. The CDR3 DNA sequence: TGTGCCAGCAGCTTGGGAGGGGAGAGCAATCAGCCCCAGCATTTT.

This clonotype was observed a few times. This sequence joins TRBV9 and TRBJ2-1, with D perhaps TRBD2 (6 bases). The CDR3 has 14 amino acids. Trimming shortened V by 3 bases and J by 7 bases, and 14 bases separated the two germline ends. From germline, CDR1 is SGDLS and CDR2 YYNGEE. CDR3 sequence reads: CASSARTEGNEQFF. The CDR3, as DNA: TGTGCCAGCAGCGCCCGGACGGAGGGAAATGAGCAGTTCTTC.

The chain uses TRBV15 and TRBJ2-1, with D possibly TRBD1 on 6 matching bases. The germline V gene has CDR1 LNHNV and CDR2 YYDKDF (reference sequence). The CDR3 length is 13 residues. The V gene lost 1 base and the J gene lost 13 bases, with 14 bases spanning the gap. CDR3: CATSRVGTQRQFF. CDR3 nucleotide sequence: TGTGCCACCAGCAGAGTGGGGACACAGAGACAGTTCTTC.

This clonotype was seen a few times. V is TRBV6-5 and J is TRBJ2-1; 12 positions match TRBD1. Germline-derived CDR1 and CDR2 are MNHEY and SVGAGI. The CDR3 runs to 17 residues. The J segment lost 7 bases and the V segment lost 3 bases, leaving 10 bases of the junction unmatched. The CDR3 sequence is CASSYGTGGKGLNEQFF. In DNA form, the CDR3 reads TGTGCCAGCAGTTATGGGACAGGGGGCAAAGGTTTGAATGAGCAGTTCTTC.

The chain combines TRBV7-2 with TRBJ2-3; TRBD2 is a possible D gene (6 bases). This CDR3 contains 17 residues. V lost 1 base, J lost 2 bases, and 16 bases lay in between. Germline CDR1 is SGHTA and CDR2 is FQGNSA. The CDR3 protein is CASSLGFLAGNTDTQYF. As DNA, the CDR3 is TGTGCCAGCAGCTTAGGGTTTCTCGCGGGGAACACAGATACGCAGTATTTT. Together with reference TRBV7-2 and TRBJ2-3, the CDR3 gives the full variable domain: GAGVSQSPSNKVTEKGKDVELRCDPISGHTALYWYRQSLGQGLEFLIYFQGNSAPDKSGLPSDRFSAERTGGSVSTLTIQRTQQEDSAVYLCASSLGFLAGNTDTQYFGPGTRLTVL.

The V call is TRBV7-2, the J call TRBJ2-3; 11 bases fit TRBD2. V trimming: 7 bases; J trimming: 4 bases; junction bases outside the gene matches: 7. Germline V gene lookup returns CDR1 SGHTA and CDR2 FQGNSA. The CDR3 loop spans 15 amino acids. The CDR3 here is CASTPSGRYADTQYF. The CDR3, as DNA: TGTGCCAGCACCCCTAGCGGGAGGTATGCAGATACGCAGTATTTT.